The clone carrying this TCR beta chain was recorded a few times. The antigen is undetermined. Unique molecular identifiers were incorporated into the prepared TCRbeta library. One entry per CDR3 protein results from TCRdb running MiXCR on the PCR reads. The table records hundreds of thousands of distinct CDR3 sequences, approximately 24% of them present only once. This entry is derived from a study of T-cell reconstitution after alpha-beta-depleted transplantation in children. Regarding the study as a whole: At one year after transplant, newly produced T cells mostly accounted for T-cell counts and diversity. Reportedly, roughly two months post-transplant, alpha-beta T cells arose from several hundred expanded graft clones.

V shed 6 bases and J shed 8 bases, with 14 bases lying between them. The CDR3 is 13 residues long. Germline CDR1 MNHEY, CDR2 SVGEGT. The sequence was collected from a female patient between 2 and 15 years old who had a stem cell transplant for congenital amegakaryocytic thrombocytopenia, so the T cells may come from the graft donor. This chain uses TRBV6-2 or TRBV6-3 with TRBJ2-1; D is uncertain. Sequencing used PBMCs, mostly from graft donor cells, obtained 360 days after TCRalphabeta/CD19-depleted stem cell transplant. In DNA, the CDR3 is TGTGCCAGCAGACCCCCACCTAGGGATGAGCAGTTCTTC. Translated, it gives CASRPPPRDEQFF.